This T cell receptor beta chain was sequenced during a study of cytomegalovirus exposure and HLA in healthy donors. Study-wide findings and caveats: Associated with cytomegalovirus, according to the listing, were 170 or so TCR beta chains. About 87% or about 30% of the time was how often most TCR beta V segments were productive, according to an earlier analysis.

The CDR3 is 16 residues long. V shed 4 bases, J shed 0 bases, and the junction held 6 bases outside the gene matches. Per germline, CDR1 SGHRS and CDR2 YFSETQ. A multiplex PCR was run with 60 Vbeta primers and 13 Jbeta primers. As originally analysed: Unique TCR beta chains numbered 80 million to 95 million in a later analysis, with some 9.9 million shared. This table comes from immunoSEQ multiplex PCR, and its TCRdb copy is limited to in-frame clones, with some not included. For V, J and clone size, that table is used; D and trimming come from the DNA. This table has about 150,000 clones, 79% appearing once. Regarding this clone: What it binds is unknown.

The sample consisted of PBMCs. The chain employs TRBV5-1 and TRBJ1-3, with 8 bases lining up with TRBD1. The TCR comes from a man in his fifties in good health and CMV-seropositive. The CDR3 protein is CASSLTGVFSGNTIYF. The CDR3 coding sequence is TGCGCCAGCAGCCTGACAGGGGTTTTCTCTGGAAACACCATATATTTT.